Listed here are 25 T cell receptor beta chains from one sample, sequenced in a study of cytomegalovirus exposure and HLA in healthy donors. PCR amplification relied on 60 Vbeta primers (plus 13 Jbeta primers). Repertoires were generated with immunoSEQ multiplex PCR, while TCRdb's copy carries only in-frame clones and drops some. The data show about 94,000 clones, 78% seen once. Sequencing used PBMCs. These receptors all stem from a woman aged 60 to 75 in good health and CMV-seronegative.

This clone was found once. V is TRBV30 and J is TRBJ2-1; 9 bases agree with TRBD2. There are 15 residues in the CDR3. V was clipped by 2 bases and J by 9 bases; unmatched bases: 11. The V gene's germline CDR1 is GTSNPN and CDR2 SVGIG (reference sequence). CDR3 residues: CAWSRAAGGPGEQFF. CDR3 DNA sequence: TGTGCCTGGAGTCGAGCGGCGGGAGGGCCGGGTGAGCAGTTCTTC.

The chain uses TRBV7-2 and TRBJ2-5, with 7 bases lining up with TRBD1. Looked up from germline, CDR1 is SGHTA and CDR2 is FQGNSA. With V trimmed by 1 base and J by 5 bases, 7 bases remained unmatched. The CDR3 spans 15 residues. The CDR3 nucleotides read TGTGCCAGCAGCTTAGAGGGGGCGCGGAGGGAGACCCAGTACTTC. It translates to CASSLEGARRETQYF.

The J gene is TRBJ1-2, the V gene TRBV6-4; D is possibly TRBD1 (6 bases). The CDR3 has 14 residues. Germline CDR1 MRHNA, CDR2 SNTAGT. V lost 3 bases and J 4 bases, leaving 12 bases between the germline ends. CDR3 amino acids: CASSEDGQTYGYTF. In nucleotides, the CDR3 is TGTGCCAGCAGTGAGGACGGACAGACCTATGGCTACACCTTC.

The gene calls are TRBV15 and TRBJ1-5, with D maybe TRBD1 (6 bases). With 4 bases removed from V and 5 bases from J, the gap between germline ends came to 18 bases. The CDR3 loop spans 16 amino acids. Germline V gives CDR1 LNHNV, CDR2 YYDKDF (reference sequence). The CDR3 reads CATSTTGLWWDQPQHF. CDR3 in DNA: TGTGCCACCAGCACCACAGGGCTATGGTGGGATCAGCCCCAGCATTTT.

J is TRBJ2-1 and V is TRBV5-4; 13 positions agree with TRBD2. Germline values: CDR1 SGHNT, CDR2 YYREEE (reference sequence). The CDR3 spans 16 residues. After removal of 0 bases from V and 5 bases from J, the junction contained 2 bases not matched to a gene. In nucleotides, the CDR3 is TGTGCCAGCAGCTTGGGGGGGACTAGCGGGAACAATGAGCAGTTCTTC. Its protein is CASSLGGTSGNNEQFF.

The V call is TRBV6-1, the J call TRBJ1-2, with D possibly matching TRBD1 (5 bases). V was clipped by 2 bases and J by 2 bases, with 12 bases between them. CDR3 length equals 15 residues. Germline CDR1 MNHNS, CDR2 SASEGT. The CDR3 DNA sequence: TGTGCCAGCAGTGAACCGGCCAGGGTAAACTATGGCTACACCTTC. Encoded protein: CASSEPARVNYGYTF.

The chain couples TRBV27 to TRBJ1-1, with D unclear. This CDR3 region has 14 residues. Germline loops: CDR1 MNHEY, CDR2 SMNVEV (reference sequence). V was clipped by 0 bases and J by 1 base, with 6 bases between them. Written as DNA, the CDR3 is TGTGCCAGCAGTTTATCGTCCGGGAACACTGAAGCTTTCTTT. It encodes CASSLSSGNTEAFF.

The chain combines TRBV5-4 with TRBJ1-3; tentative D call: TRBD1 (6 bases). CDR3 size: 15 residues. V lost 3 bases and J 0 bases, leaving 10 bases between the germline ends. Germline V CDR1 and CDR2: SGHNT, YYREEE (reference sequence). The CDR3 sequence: CASSSGQTSGNTIYF. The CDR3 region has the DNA TGTGCCAGCAGCTCAGGACAGACCTCTGGAAACACCATATATTTT.

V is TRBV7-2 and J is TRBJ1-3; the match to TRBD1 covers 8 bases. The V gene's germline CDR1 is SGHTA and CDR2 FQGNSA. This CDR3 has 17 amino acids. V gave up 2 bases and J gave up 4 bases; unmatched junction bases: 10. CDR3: CASSLLYLGQGGNTIYF. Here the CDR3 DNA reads TGTGCCAGCAGCTTACTCTATCTTGGACAGGGCGGAAACACCATATATTTT.

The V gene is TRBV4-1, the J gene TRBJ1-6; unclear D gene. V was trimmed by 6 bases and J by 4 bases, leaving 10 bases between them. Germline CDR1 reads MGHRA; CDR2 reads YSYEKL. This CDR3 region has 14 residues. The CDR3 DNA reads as TGCGCCAGCAGTGGCATTTGGTATAATTCACCCCTCCACTTT. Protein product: CASSGIWYNSPLHF.

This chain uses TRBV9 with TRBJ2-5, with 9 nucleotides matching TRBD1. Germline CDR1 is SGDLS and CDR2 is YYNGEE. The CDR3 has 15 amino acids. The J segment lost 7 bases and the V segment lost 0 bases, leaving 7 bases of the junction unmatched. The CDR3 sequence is CASSVEGGQGGTQYF. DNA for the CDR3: TGTGCCAGCAGCGTAGAGGGGGGACAGGGTGGGACCCAGTACTTC.

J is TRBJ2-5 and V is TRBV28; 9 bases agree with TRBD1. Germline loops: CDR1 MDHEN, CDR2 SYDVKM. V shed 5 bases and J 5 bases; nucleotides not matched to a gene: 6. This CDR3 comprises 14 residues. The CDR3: CASSPGTGYETQYF. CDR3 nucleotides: TGTGCCAGCAGTCCCGGGACAGGGTACGAGACCCAGTACTTC.

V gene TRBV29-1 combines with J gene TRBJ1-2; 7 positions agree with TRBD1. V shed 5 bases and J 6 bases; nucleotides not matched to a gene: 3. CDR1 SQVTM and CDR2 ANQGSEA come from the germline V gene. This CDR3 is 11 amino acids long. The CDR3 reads CSVQGGDGYTF. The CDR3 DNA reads TGCAGCGTTCAGGGGGGCGATGGCTACACCTTC.

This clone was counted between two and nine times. The CDR3 reads CASSLQGSHEQYF. The CDR3 DNA sequence: TGTGCCAGCAGTTTACAGGGATCGCACGAGCAGTACTTC. The chain is built from TRBV6-6 and TRBJ2-7, with D possibly TRBD1 on 6 matching bases. The CDR3 is made up of 13 amino acids. CDR1 and CDR2 from the germline V gene are MNHNY and SVGAGI (reference sequence). V lost 4 bases and J lost 5, with 12 bases in between.

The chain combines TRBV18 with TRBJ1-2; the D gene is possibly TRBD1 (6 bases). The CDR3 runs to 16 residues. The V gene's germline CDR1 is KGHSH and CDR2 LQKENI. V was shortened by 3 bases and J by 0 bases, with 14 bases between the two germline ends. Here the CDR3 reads CASSPGTPNTNYGYTF. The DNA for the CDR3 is TGTGCCAGCTCACCCGGGACACCAAACACTAACTATGGCTACACCTTC.

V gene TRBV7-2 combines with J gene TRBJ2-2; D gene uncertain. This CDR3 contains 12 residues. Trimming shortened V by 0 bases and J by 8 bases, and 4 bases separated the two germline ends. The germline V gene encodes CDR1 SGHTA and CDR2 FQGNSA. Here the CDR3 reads CASSLARGELFF. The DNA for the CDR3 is TGTGCCAGCAGCTTAGCGCGGGGGGAGCTGTTTTTT.

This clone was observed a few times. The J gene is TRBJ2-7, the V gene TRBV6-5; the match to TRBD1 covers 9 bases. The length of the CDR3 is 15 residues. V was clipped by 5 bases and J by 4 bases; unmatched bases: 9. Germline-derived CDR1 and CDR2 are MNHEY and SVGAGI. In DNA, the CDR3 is TGTGCCAGCAGTAAACCGGGACAGGGTGTATACGAGCAGTACTTC. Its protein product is CASSKPGQGVYEQYF.

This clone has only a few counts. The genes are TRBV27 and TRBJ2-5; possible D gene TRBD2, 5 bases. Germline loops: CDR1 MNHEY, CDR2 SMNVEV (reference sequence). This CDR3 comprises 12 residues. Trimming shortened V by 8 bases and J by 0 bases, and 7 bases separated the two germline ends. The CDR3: CASAGNQETQYF. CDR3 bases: TGTGCCAGCGCCGGGAACCAAGAGACCCAGTACTTC.

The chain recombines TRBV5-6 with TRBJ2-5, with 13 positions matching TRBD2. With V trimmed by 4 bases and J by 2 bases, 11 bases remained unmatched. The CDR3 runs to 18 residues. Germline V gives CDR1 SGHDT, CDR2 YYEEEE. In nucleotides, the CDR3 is TGTGCCAGCAGCACCGGGACTAGCGGGACGTTGCGGCAAGAGACCCAGTACTTC. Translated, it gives CASSTGTSGTLRQETQYF.

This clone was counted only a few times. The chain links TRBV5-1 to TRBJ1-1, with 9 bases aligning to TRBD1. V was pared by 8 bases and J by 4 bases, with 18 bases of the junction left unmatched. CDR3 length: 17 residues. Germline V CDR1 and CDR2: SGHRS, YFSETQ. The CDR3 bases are TGCGCCAGTCGCGGGACAGGGTGGATTTTAGGGTCCACTGAAGCTTTCTTT. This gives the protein CASRGTGWILGSTEAFF.

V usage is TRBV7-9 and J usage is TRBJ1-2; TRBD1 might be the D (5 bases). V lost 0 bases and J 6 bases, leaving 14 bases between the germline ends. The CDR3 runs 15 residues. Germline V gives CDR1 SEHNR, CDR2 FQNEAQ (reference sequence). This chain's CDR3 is CASSLARAGFDGYTF. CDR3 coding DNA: TGTGCCAGCAGCTTAGCGAGAGCAGGGTTCGATGGCTACACCTTC. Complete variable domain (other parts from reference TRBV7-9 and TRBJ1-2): DTGVSQNPRHKITKRGQNVTFRCDPISEHNRLYWYRQTLGQGPEFLTYFQNEAQLEKSRLLSDRFSAERPKGSFSTLEIQRTEQGDSAMYLCASSLARAGFDGYTFGSGTRLTVV.

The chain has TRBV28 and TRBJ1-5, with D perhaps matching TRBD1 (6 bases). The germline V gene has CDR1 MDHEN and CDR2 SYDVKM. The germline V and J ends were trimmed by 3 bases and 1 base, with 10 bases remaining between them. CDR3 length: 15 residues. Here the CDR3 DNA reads TGTGCCAGCAGTTTCTTCGGACAGAGCAATCAGCCCCAGCATTTT. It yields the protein CASSFFGQSNQPQHF.

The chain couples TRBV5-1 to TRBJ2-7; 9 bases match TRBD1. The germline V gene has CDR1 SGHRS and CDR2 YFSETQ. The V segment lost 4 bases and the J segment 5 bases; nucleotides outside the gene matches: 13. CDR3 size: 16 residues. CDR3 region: CASSRPFGQGRNEQYF. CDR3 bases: TGCGCCAGCAGCCGCCCATTCGGACAGGGGAGGAACGAGCAGTACTTC.

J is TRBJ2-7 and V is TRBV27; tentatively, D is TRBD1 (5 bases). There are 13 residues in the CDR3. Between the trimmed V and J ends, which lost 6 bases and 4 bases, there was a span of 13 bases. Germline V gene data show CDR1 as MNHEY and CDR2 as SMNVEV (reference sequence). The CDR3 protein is CASRRGHLYEQYF. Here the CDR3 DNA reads TGTGCCAGCAGAAGAGGACATCTTTACGAGCAGTACTTC.

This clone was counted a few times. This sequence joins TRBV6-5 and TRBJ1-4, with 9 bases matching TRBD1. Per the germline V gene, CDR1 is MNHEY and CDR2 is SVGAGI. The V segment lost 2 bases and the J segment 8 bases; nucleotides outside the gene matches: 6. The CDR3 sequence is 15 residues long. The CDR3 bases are TGTGCCAGCAGTTACGGGACAGGGCTTGGAGAAAAACTGTTTTTT. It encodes CASSYGTGLGEKLFF.